The clone carrying this T cell receptor beta chain came up many times. Its antigen is undetermined. This CDR3 comprises 11 residues. Per germline, CDR1 SGHVS and CDR2 FNYEAQ. V lost 5 bases, J lost 9 bases, and 8 bases lay in between. TCRdb re-analysed the 5' RACE reads in MiXCR, keeping a single row per CDR3 protein. The table lists about 430,000 distinct CDR3 sequences, roughly a quarter of them singletons, with roughly 9.7% in the top ten. This sample was included in a study of T-cell memory formation after mild COVID-19. About the research overall: The TCR clusters were mostly specific to one donor.

Study conclusions and caveats: From day 15 to 85, contracting clones were balanced between CD4 and CD8, whereas later expanders leaned toward CD4+. Shrinking CD4+ clones were chiefly CM and EM; CD8+ ones were chiefly EMRA. There were some responding clones in pre-infection memory, which suggested that cross-reactive memory had joined.

The specimen sequenced was PBMCs or a T cell subset sorted from them (not recorded which). The TCR sequence derives from an adult woman who had mild COVID-19 (a few samples of this study predate the infection). Cell type and time point are not known. The J gene is TRBJ2-1, the V gene TRBV7-6, with unresolved D. CDR3 loop: CASSLRTEQFF. The CDR3 region has the DNA TGTGCCAGCAGCCTTCGAACTGAGCAGTTCTTC. The complete variable domain, with remaining parts taken from reference TRBV7-6 and TRBJ2-1, reads GAGVSQSPRYKVTKRGQDVALRCDPISGHVSLYWYRQALGQGPEFLTYFNYEAQQDKSGLPNDRFSAERPEGSISTLTIQRTEQRDSAMYRCASSLRTEQFFGPGTRLTVL.